This passage covers 19 T cell receptor beta chains from one sample sequenced in a study of blood T cell repertoires in COVID-19. Profiled with immunoSEQ multiplex PCR; TCRdb holds only in-frame clones, not every one. The table shows approximately 250,000 clones, with roughly 84% occurring only once. Sequencing input: peripheral blood. Receptors were obtained from a woman aged 40 to 50 who had recovered from COVID-19.

CDR3 residues: CASSTYRVSLNTEAFF. Here the CDR3 DNA reads TGTGCCAGCAGTACGTACAGGGTTTCCTTGAACACTGAAGCTTTCTTT. The V and J genes are TRBV5-6 and TRBJ1-1; D possibly corresponds to TRBD1 (6 bases). V shed 5 bases and J shed 0 bases, with 17 bases lying between them. CDR3 length: 16 amino acids. Germline CDR1 SGHDT, CDR2 YYEEEE.

The rearrangement links TRBV7-9 to TRBJ2-7; TRBD1 might be the D (6 bases). V lost 0 bases and J 10 bases, leaving 10 bases between the germline ends. The CDR3 runs to 12 residues. The germline gives CDR1 SEHNR, CDR2 FQNEAQ (reference sequence). The CDR3 reads CASSLANREQYF. The DNA for the CDR3 is TGTGCCAGCAGCTTAGCCAACAGGGAACAGTACTTC. Full variable domain (outside the CDR3, taken from reference TRBV7-9 and TRBJ2-7): DTGVSQNPRHKITKRGQNVTFRCDPISEHNRLYWYRQTLGQGPEFLTYFQNEAQLEKSRLLSDRFSAERPKGSFSTLEIQRTEQGDSAMYLCASSLANREQYFGPGTRLTVT.

V and J are TRBV29-1 and TRBJ2-5, with 8 nucleotides matching TRBD2. Germline V gene lookup returns CDR1 SQVTM and CDR2 ANQGSEA. V dropped 3 bases and J dropped 4; count of bases not matched to a gene: 4. The CDR3 runs 13 residues. The CDR3 spells CSVDQAGGETQYF. CDR3 sequence (DNA): TGCAGCGTTGATCAGGCGGGGGGAGAGACCCAGTACTTC.

The V gene is TRBV6-5, the J gene TRBJ2-4; D is perhaps TRBD1 (5 bases). There are 14 residues in the CDR3. Germline V gene lookup returns CDR1 MNHEY and CDR2 SVGAGI. The germline V and J ends were trimmed by 0 bases and 7 bases, with 10 bases remaining between them. The CDR3 bases are TGTGCCAGCAGTTACTCGAAAGGGGTCAACATTCAGTACTTC. Amino acid sequence: CASSYSKGVNIQYF.

V is TRBV12-3 or TRBV12-4 and J is TRBJ1-5, with D unclear. The CDR3 has 13 amino acids. Deletions cut 7 bases from V and 6 bases from J, with 13 bases between. The CDR3 DNA reads as TGTGCCAGCAATGCCCAAGCGGGTCAGCCCCAGCATTTT. Translating it yields CASNAQAGQPQHF.

The chain uses TRBV28 and TRBJ1-2, with 7 bases fitting TRBD1. The germline gives CDR1 MDHEN, CDR2 SYDVKM. The CDR3 spans 16 residues. Unmatched junction bases numbered 9, after V lost 1 base and J lost 4 bases. The CDR3, as DNA: TGTGCCAGCAGTTTATCGTCGGTGGGACAGCTCTATGGCTACACCTTC. Residues: CASSLSSVGQLYGYTF.

This chain connects TRBV30 to TRBJ1-1; D unclear. From germline, CDR1 is GTSNPN and CDR2 SVGIG (reference sequence). The ends were cut back, 0 bases at V and 4 bases at J, with 9 bases in the middle. The CDR3 length is 13 residues. The CDR3 spells CAWSVTGPTEAFF. The CDR3 DNA is TGTGCCTGGAGTGTAACGGGTCCCACTGAAGCTTTCTTT.

The chain uses TRBV14 and TRBJ1-1, with D maybe TRBD1 (5 bases). The length of the CDR3 is 14 residues. Germline CDR1 reads SGHDN; CDR2 reads FVKESK. V lost 2 bases and J 0 bases, leaving 7 bases between the germline ends. The CDR3 sequence: CASSQRTLNTEAFF. CDR3 coding DNA: TGTGCCAGCAGCCAAAGGACACTGAACACTGAAGCTTTCTTT.

The CDR3: CAWSLDRDNSPLHF. The CDR3 DNA is TGTGCCTGGAGCCTCGACAGAGATAATTCACCCCTCCACTTT. The chain joins TRBV30 to TRBJ1-6; D is perhaps TRBD1 (5 bases). This CDR3 region has 14 residues. The ends were cut back, 3 bases at V and 5 bases at J, with 11 bases in the middle. Germline CDR1 is GTSNPN and CDR2 is SVGIG (reference sequence). Full variable domain (remainder filled in from reference TRBV30 and TRBJ1-6): SQTIHQWPATLVQPVGSPLSLECTVEGTSNPNLYWYRQAAGRGLQLLFYSVGIGQISSEVPQNLSASRPQDRQFILSSKKLLLSDSGFYLCAWSLDRDNSPLHFGNGTRLTVT.

V usage is TRBV5-1 and J usage is TRBJ2-5; 10 positions agree with TRBD2. Per the germline V gene, CDR1 is SGHRS and CDR2 is YFSETQ. The ends lost 3 bases at V and 3 bases at J; junction bases unmatched: 5. CDR3 size: 15 residues. The CDR3 bases are TGCGCCAGCAGCTCTTCCGGGACTAGCGAAGAGACCCAGTACTTC. Translated: CASSSSGTSEETQYF.

This chain joins TRBV6-1 and TRBJ1-1, with 10 bases lining up with TRBD1. Trimming removed 4 bases from V and 6 bases from J; junction bases left unmatched: 5. The CDR3 consists of 14 residues. CDR1 is MNHNS, CDR2 SASEGT, per germline. CDR3 sequence reads: CASSGTGGRAEAFF. The CDR3 nucleotides are TGTGCCAGCAGTGGGACAGGGGGACGGGCTGAAGCTTTCTTT.

The chain employs TRBV4-1 and TRBJ1-1; D gene uncertain. This CDR3 has 14 amino acids. The ends were cut back, 4 bases at V and 3 bases at J, with 12 bases in the middle. CDR1 is MGHRA and CDR2 is YSYEKL in the germline V gene. The CDR3: CASSPEGLDTEAFF. CDR3 nucleotides: TGCGCCAGCAGCCCCGAGGGATTAGACACTGAAGCTTTCTTT.

This clone was detected once. The chain carries TRBV6-2 or TRBV6-3 and TRBJ2-5, with TRBD1 identical over 12 bases. The CDR3 loop spans 16 amino acids. The V and J ends lost 5 bases and 5 bases, in that order; junction bases with no gene match: 9. Germline CDR1 and CDR2: MNHEY and SVGEGT. In DNA form, the CDR3 reads TGTGCCAGCAGTGGGGGACAGGGGGCTTCGTCGGAGACCCAGTACTTC. Its translation: CASSGGQGASSETQYF.

V usage is TRBV7-9 and J usage is TRBJ2-1, with D perhaps matching TRBD1 (5 bases). This CDR3 comprises 14 residues. V was shortened by 1 base and J by 10 bases, with 14 bases between the two germline ends. The V gene's germline CDR1 is SEHNR and CDR2 FQNEAQ (reference sequence). Written as DNA, the CDR3 is TGTGCCAGCAGCTTAGAGGGGCGTTTTCACGAGCAGTTCTTC. It yields the protein CASSLEGRFHEQFF.

Regarding this clone: The junction differs from germline at one of its ends, possibly a read error. The rearrangement uses TRBV28 and TRBJ1-2; 9 positions match TRBD1. The CDR3 runs to 13 residues. Germline V gene sequence: CDR1 MDHEN, CDR2 SYDVKM. CDR3 DNA sequence: TGTGCCAGCAGTGCCCCCGGGACAGGGTCGACTTATTTC. The encoded protein is CASSAPGTGSTYF.

The table lists this clone with a few counts. J is TRBJ2-1 and V is TRBV10-3, with 15 positions matching TRBD2. Trimming cost V 9 bases and J 5 bases; bases outside gene matches: 8. The CDR3 is 16 amino acids. The germline CDR1 and CDR2 sequences are ENHRY and SYGVKD. The CDR3: CAMRPGLAGGDNEQFF. The CDR3 nucleotides read TGTGCCATGAGACCGGGACTAGCGGGGGGTGACAATGAGCAGTTCTTC.

The rearrangement uses TRBV5-4 and TRBJ2-7; the match to TRBD1 covers 7 bases. The V gene's germline CDR1 is SGHNT and CDR2 YYREEE (reference sequence). The CDR3 is 14 amino acids. V shed 3 bases, J shed 3 bases, and the junction held 6 bases outside the gene matches. CDR3 nucleotides: TGTGCCAGCAGCTCACCCGACAGGGACTACGAGCAGTACTTC. Amino acid sequence: CASSSPDRDYEQYF. The complete variable domain, with remaining parts taken from reference TRBV5-4 and TRBJ2-7, reads ETGVTQSPTHLIKTRGQQVTLRCSSQSGHNTVSWYQQALGQGPQFIFQYYREEENGRGNFPPRFSGLQFPNYSSELNVNALELDDSALYLCASSSPDRDYEQYFGPGTRLTVT.

This clone has a single count. The chain combines TRBV18 with TRBJ2-5; maybe TRBD1 (5 bases). This CDR3 has 14 residues. The V end was cut by 4 bases, the J end by 2 bases, with 11 bases between. Per germline, CDR1 KGHSH and CDR2 LQKENI. The CDR3 nucleotides read TGTGCCAGCTCACTTGGTGGGGCGCAAGAGACCCAGTACTTC. Its translation: CASSLGGAQETQYF.

The chain is built from TRBV6-5 and TRBJ2-5; 11 bases map to TRBD1. The CDR3 contains 15 residues. From germline, CDR1 is MNHEY and CDR2 SVGAGI. Germline trimming cut 2 bases from V and 9 bases from J; bases unmatched to any gene: 8. The CDR3 loop is CASSYRAGTGGAQYF. CDR3 in DNA: TGTGCCAGCAGTTACCGTGCCGGGACAGGGGGTGCCCAGTACTTC.